These T cell receptor beta chains were read from a single sample in a study of early T cells in non-severe SARS-CoV-2 infection. TCRdb re-called the 5' RACE reads through MiXCR, storing one row per CDR3 protein. The sample lists 53,000 or so distinct CDR3 sequences; more than 10% were seen once. Sequenced material: whole blood, taken at baseline. The receptor source for this set is an adult who was a healthcare worker with PCR-confirmed SARS-CoV-2 infection or an uninfected control (not recorded which). The CDR3 runs from the conserved cysteine through the conserved F or W. A D gene is named only where the DNA matches it firmly. The listing skips clone size in some rows; elsewhere it reads once, few, many or a size class.

v_gene: TRBV9; abundance: NA; d_gene: NA; j_gene: TRBJ2-5; len: 15; CDR3nt: TGTGCCAGCAGCGCAACGCCCCAGGGGGGCGAGACCCAGTACTTC; CDR3aa: CASSATPQGGETQYF
v_gene: TRBV6-2/TRBV6-3; abundance: NA; d_gene: TRBD2; j_gene: TRBJ2-1; len: 15; CDR3nt: TGTGCCAGCAGTTACGTAGCGGGAGGTTTCGGTGAGCAGTTCTTC; CDR3aa: CASSYVAGGFGEQFF
v_gene: TRBV28; abundance: NA; d_gene: NA; j_gene: TRBJ1-1; len: 13; CDR3nt: TGTGCCAGCAGTATCAGGGCAATCACTGAAGCTTTCTTT; CDR3aa: CASSIRAITEAFF
v_gene: TRBV9; abundance: few; d_gene: TRBD2; j_gene: TRBJ2-7; len: 15; CDR3nt: TGTGCCAGCAGCCTAGTAGCGGGAGGGCCCTACGAGCAGTACTTC; CDR3aa: CASSLVAGGPYEQYF
v_gene: TRBV7-2; abundance: few; d_gene: NA; j_gene: TRBJ2-2; len: 12; CDR3nt: TGTGCCAGCAGCTTATGGGGCGGGGAGCTGTTTTTT; CDR3aa: CASSLWGGELFF
v_gene: TRBV28; abundance: few; d_gene: NA; j_gene: TRBJ2-7; len: 14; CDR3nt: TGTGCCAGCAGTTTGGTAGCAAGGGGAGCCGAGCAGTACTTC; CDR3aa: CASSLVARGAEQYF
v_gene: TRBV10-3; abundance: NA; d_gene: TRBD2; j_gene: TRBJ2-7; len: 17; CDR3nt: TGTGCCATCAGTCCGGGACTAGCGGGAGAAAGCTCCTACGAGCAGTACTTC; CDR3aa: CAISPGLAGESSYEQYF
v_gene: TRBV14; abundance: few; d_gene: TRBD2; j_gene: TRBJ2-3; len: 19; CDR3nt: TGTGCCAGCAGCCACCCAAGGGACCTTCTAGCGGGAAGGAAAGATACGCAGTATTTT; CDR3aa: CASSHPRDLLAGRKDTQYF
v_gene: TRBV29-1; abundance: NA; d_gene: NA; j_gene: TRBJ2-3; len: 13; CDR3nt: TGCAGCGTTGATAGGGGGGGCACAGATACGCAGTATTTT; CDR3aa: CSVDRGGTDTQYF
v_gene: TRBV3-1; abundance: NA; d_gene: NA; j_gene: TRBJ1-2; len: 13; CDR3nt: TGTGCCAGCAGCCGTGAGAGGAACTATGGCTACACCTTC; CDR3aa: CASSRERNYGYTF
v_gene: TRBV6-5; abundance: few; d_gene: TRBD2; j_gene: TRBJ2-7; len: 15; CDR3nt: TGTGCCAGCAGTTACTTGCCTAGCGGGAGTCACGAGCAGTACTTC; CDR3aa: CASSYLPSGSHEQYF
v_gene: TRBV20-1; abundance: many; d_gene: TRBD1; j_gene: TRBJ1-1; len: 15; CDR3nt: TGCAGTGCTAGAGATCTCAGGACAGGGAACACTGAAGCTTTCTTT; CDR3aa: CSARDLRTGNTEAFF
v_gene: TRBV7-6; abundance: few; d_gene: NA; j_gene: TRBJ2-3; len: 12; CDR3nt: TGTGCCAGCAGCTTAGGCAGAGATACGCAGTATTTT; CDR3aa: CASSLGRDTQYF
v_gene: TRBV19; abundance: NA; d_gene: NA; j_gene: TRBJ2-7; len: 15; CDR3nt: TGTGCCAGTAGGAAGAACCCCGGGCCCGCATACGAGCAGTACTTC; CDR3aa: CASRKNPGPAYEQYF
v_gene: TRBV12-5; abundance: few; d_gene: TRBD2; j_gene: TRBJ2-4; len: 14; CDR3nt: TGTGCTAGTGGCCAGAGCGGGAGCAAAAACATTCAGTACTTC; CDR3aa: CASGQSGSKNIQYF
v_gene: TRBV6-4; abundance: NA; d_gene: NA; j_gene: TRBJ1-6; len: 14; CDR3nt: TGTGCCAGCAGAGATACGAATTCGGCTTCACCCCTCCACTTT; CDR3aa: CASRDTNSASPLHF